This T cell receptor (beta chain) stems from a study of T cells after yellow fever vaccination. J lost 3 bases, V lost 4 bases, and 21 bases had no gene match. The germline V gene has CDR1 MNHEY and CDR2 SMNVEV (reference sequence). The CDR3 is made up of 20 amino acids. TCRdb reprocessed the 5' RACE reads with MiXCR, giving one entry per CDR3 protein. The sample contains approximately 47,000 distinct CDR3 sequences, 5% to 7% of which appear only once. Overall study results and limits: Contaminants from the bulk population, in the form of abundant clonotypes, could be found in FACS-sorted repertoires.

This clonotype has at least ten counts. The V call is TRBV27, the J call TRBJ2-5; 9 bases match TRBD1. The clonotype was recovered from a man aged 30 to 39 who received the YFV17D yellow fever vaccine. This material consisted of PBMCs, either bulk or a sorted T-cell subset (CD4+, CD8+, memory, or dextramer-sorted; not recorded which), taken 45 days after the yellow fever booster vaccination. CDR3 DNA: TGTGCCAGCAGTTCCAACACCGGGACAGGGCTGTCCCCAGCCAAAGAGACCCAGTACTTC. Translation gives CASSSNTGTGLSPAKETQYF.